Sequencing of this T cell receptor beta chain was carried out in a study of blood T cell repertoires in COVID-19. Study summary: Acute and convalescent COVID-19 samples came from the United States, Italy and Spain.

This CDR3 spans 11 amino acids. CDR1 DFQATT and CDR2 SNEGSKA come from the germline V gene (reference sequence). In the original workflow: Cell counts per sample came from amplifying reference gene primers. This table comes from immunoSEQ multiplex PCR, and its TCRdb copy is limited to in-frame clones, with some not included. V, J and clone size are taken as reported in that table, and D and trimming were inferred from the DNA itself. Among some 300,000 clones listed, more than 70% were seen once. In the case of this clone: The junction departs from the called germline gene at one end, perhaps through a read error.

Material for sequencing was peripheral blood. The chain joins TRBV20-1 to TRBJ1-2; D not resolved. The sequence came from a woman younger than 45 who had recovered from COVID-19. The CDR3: CSASYTLGRLF. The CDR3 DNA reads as TGCAGTGCTAGTTATACCCTGGGCCGCCTTTTC.